The clone carrying this T cell receptor (beta chain) has a handful of counts. Its specificity is unknown. PCR was performed a second time for about 6 to 12 cycles using a sample-barcoded 5' primer and a J-beta primer mix. Each CDR3 protein gets one entry after TCRdb re-called the 5' RACE reads with MiXCR. This table has approximately 800,000 distinct CDR3 sequences, 35% to 60% appearing once. This entry belongs to a study of blood T cells in healthy people across ages. The germline V gene encodes CDR1 SGHTA and CDR2 FQGNSA. This CDR3 comprises 14 residues. The junction had 12 bases not matched to a gene; V was cut back by 4 bases and J by 10 bases. Whole-study findings and limits: In the absence of known donor CMV status, changes in expanded clonotypes were possibly confounded.

Sequenced sample: blood. The receptor was derived from a man older than 75 in good health. V and J are TRBV7-2 and TRBJ2-7, with TRBD1 matching over 8 bases. The chain's CDR3 is CASSSSDRVGAQYF. In DNA form, the CDR3 reads TGTGCCAGCAGCTCCTCGGACAGGGTCGGGGCCCAGTACTTC.